This T cell receptor beta chain was sequenced during a study of T cells in Graves' hyperthyroidism and ophthalmopathy. The source material, RNA transcripts, was used to amplify TCR beta CDR3 regions. The study used the HTBI primer set for a first-round RT-PCR of the TCR CDR3. In TCRdb, the multiplex PCR reads were re-called with MiXCR into one record per CDR3 protein. The table lists a few hundred thousand distinct CDR3 sequences, 15% to 17% of them singletons. The CDR3 covers 13 residues. Germline V gene lookup returns CDR1 SGHRS and CDR2 YFSETQ. V was trimmed by 2 bases and J by 6 bases, leaving 11 bases between them. The sample holds many counts of this clonotype.

This clonotype originated in a woman in her 30s with Graves' hyperthyroidism. The rearrangement links TRBV5-1 to TRBJ1-1; a weak D match, TRBD1 (5 bases). The sequenced sample was blood. The CDR3 sequence: CASSFDLGAEAFF. In DNA form, the CDR3 reads TGCGCCAGCAGCTTTGACCTAGGGGCTGAAGCTTTCTTT. Supplemented by reference TRBV5-1 and TRBJ1-1, the full variable domain reads KAGVTQTPRYLIKTRGQQVTLSCSPISGHRSVSWYQQTPGQGLQFLFEYFSETQRNKGNFPGRFSGRQFSNSRSEMNVSTLELGDSALYLCASSFDLGAEAFFGQGTRLTVV.